This entry lists 3 T cell receptor beta chains sequenced from one sample in a study of T cells in Graves' hyperthyroidism and ophthalmopathy (dated by TCRdb to between 2017 and 2020). The receptor library was made with multiplex PCR. Reads for this sample came from an Illumina HiSeq 2000. The TCR beta CDR3 regions were amplified from the RNA transcripts. The first round of RT-PCR for the TCR CDR3 was performed with the HTBI primer set and the Qiagen OneStep RT-PCR kit. TCRdb reprocessed the public reads (quality trimming at Q25 with fastp, clone calling with MiXCR) and kept in-frame beta chains. Every entry covers one CDR3 protein and lists the most common genes and DNA from its rows. For this sample the table gives a few hundred thousand distinct CDR3 sequences, of which about 15% were detected only once. Of the sample, 28% falls within the top ten clones. The sample was blood. The source of these receptors is a woman aged 18-35 years with Graves' hyperthyroidism that later progressed to Graves' ophthalmopathy.

This clonotype was detected many times. V and J are TRBV2 and TRBJ2-2; 12 nucleotides line up with TRBD2. CDR1 SNHLY and CDR2 FYNNEI come from the germline V gene. After removal of 4 bases from V and 8 bases from J, the junction contained 5 bases not matched to a gene. The CDR3 is 15 residues long. CDR3 sequence reads: CASSAGLAGGGELFF. DNA of the CDR3: TGTGCCAGCAGTGCGGGACTAGCGGGTGGTGGGGAGCTGTTTTTT.

This chain connects TRBV24-1 to TRBJ2-7; 7 positions match TRBD1. Per the germline V gene, CDR1 is KGHDR and CDR2 is SFDVKD. The CDR3 has 15 amino acids. V trimming: 3 bases; J trimming: 4 bases; junction bases outside the gene matches: 8. CDR3 coding DNA: TGTGCCACCAGTGATCGGGACAGCCCTGAATACGAGCAGTACTTC. As protein: CATSDRDSPEYEQYF.

The V call is TRBV24-1, the J call TRBJ2-7; D may be TRBD1 or TRBD2 (5 bases each). Germline values: CDR1 KGHDR, CDR2 SFDVKD. The CDR3 runs 14 residues. V lost 3 bases, J lost 7 bases, and 15 bases lay in between. This CDR3 is CATSDMGPAGEQYF. In DNA form, the CDR3 reads TGTGCCACCAGTGATATGGGACCCGCTGGGGAGCAGTACTTC.